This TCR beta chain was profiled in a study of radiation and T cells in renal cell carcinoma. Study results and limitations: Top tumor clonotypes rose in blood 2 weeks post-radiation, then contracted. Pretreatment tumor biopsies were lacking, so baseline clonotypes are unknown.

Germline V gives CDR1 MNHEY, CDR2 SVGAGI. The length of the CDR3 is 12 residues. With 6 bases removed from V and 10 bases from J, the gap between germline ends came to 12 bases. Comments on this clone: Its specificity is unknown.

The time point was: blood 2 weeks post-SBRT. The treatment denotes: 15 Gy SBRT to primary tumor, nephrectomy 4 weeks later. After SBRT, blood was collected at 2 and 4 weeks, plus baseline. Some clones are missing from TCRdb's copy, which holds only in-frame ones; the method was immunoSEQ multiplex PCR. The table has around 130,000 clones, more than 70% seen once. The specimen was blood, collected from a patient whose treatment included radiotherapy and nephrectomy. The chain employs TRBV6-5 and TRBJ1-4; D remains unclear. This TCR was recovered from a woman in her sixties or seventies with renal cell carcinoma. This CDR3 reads CASRREGGKLFF. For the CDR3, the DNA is TGTGCCAGCAGGAGGGAGGGAGGAAAACTGTTTTTT.